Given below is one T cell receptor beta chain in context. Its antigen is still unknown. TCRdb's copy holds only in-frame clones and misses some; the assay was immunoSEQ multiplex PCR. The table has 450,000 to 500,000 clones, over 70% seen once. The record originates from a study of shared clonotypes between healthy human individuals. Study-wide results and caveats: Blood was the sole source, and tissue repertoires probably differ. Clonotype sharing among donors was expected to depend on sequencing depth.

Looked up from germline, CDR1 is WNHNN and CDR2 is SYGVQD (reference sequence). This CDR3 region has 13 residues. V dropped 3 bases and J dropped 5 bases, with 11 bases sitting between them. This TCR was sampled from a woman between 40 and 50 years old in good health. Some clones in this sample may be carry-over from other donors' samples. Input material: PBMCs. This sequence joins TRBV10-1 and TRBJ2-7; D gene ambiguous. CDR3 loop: CASSEGTANEQYF. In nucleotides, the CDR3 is TGCGCCAGCAGTGAAGGTACCGCCAACGAGCAGTACTTC.